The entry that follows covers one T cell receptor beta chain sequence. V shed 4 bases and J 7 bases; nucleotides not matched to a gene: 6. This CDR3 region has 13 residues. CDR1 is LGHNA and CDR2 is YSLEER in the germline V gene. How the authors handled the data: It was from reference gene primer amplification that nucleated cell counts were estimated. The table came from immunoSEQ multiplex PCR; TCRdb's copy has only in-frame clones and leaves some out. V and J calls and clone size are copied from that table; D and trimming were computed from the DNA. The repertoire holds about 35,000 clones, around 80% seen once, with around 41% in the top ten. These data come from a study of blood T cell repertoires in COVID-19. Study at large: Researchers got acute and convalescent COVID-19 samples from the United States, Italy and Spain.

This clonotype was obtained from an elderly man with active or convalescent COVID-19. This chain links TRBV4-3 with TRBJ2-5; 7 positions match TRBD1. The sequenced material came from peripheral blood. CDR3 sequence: CASSRGQAGTQYF. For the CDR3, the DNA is TGCGCCAGCAGCCGTGGACAGGCGGGGACCCAGTACTTC.